This TCR beta chain is drawn from a study of blood T cell repertoires in COVID-19. The J segment lost 2 bases and the V segment lost 2 bases, leaving 3 bases of the junction unmatched. CDR3 size: 15 residues. The germline V gene encodes CDR1 KGHDR and CDR2 SFDVKD. TCRdb's copy holds only in-frame clones and misses some; the assay was immunoSEQ multiplex PCR. This sample has 150,000 to 200,000 clones, with about 78% found just once. The specimen was PBMCs or T cells enriched from blood (not recorded which). This chain joins TRBV24-1 and TRBJ2-3, with 7 bases matching TRBD2. This TCR came from a woman in her forties or fifties who had recovered from COVID-19. The CDR3 DNA follows: TGTGCCACCAGTGATTGGAGCGGGGCCACAGATACGCAGTATTTT. Translation gives CATSDWSGATDTQYF.